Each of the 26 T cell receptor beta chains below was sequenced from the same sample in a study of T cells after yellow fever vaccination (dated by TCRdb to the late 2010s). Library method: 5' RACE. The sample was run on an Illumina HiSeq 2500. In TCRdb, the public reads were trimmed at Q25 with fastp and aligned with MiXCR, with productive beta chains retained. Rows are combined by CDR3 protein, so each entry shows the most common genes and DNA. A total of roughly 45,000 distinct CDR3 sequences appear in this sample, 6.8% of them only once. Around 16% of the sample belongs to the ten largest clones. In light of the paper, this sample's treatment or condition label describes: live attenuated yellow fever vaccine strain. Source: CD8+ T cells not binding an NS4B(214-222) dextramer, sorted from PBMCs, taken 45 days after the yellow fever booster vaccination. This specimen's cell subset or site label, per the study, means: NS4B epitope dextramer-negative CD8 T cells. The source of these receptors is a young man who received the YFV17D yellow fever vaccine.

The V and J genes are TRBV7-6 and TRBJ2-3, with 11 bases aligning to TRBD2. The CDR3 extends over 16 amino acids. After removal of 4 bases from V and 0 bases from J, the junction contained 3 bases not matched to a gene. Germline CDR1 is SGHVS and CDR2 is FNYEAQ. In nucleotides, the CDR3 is TGTGCCAGCAGCTCCTGGACTAGCGGGAGCACAGATACGCAGTATTTT. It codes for CASSSWTSGSTDTQYF.

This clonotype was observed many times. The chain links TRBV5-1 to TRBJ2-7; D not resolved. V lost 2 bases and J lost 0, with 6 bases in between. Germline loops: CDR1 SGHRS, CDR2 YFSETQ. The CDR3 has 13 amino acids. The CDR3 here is CASSFPDSYEQYF. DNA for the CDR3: TGCGCCAGCAGCTTTCCGGACTCCTACGAGCAGTACTTC.

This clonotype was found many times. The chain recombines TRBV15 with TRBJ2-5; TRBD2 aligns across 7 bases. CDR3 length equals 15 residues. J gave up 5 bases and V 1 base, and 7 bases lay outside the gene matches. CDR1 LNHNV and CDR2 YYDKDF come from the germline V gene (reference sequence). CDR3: CATSRGGGSPETQYF. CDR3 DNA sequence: TGTGCCACCAGCAGAGGGGGCGGGAGCCCCGAGACCCAGTACTTC.

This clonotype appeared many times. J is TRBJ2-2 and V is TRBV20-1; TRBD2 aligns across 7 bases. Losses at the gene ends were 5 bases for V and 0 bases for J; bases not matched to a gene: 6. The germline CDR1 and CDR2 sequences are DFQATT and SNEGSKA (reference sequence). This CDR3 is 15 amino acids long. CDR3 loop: CSAHPGGSNTGELFF. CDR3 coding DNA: TGCAGTGCTCACCCGGGGGGTTCGAACACCGGGGAGCTGTTTTTT.

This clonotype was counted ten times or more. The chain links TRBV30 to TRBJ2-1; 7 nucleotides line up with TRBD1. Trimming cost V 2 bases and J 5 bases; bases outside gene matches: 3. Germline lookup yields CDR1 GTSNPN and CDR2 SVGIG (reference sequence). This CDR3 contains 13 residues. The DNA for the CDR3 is TGTGCCTGGAGTAGGGGGACAGACAATGAGCAGTTCTTC. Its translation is CAWSRGTDNEQFF.

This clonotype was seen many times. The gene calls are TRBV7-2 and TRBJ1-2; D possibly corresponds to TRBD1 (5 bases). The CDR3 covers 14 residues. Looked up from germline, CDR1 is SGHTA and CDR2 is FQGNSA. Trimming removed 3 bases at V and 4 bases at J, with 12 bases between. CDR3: CASSFLDSGYGYTF. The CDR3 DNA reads TGTGCCAGCAGCTTTTTAGACAGTGGCTATGGCTACACCTTC. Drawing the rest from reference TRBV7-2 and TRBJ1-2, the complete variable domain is GAGVSQSPSNKVTEKGKDVELRCDPISGHTALYWYRQSLGQGLEFLIYFQGNSAPDKSGLPSDRFSAERTGGSVSTLTIQRTQQEDSAVYLCASSFLDSGYGYTFGSGTRLTVV.

In nucleotides, the CDR3 is TGTGCCAGCAGCTTGGATATTCAGCCGTACTACGAGCAGTACTTC. This codes for CASSLDIQPYYEQYF. The gene calls are TRBV5-4 and TRBJ2-7; D ambiguous. CDR3 length equals 15 residues. V shed 0 bases and J shed 3 bases, with 13 bases lying between them. Germline V gene lookup returns CDR1 SGHNT and CDR2 YYREEE (reference sequence).

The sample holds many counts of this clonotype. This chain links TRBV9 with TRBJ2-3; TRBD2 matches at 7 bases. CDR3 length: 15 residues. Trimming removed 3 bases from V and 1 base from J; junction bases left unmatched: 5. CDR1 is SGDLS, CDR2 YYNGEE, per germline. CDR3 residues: CASSGSGGGTDTQYF. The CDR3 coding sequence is TGTGCCAGCAGCGGTTCGGGAGGCGGCACAGATACGCAGTATTTT.

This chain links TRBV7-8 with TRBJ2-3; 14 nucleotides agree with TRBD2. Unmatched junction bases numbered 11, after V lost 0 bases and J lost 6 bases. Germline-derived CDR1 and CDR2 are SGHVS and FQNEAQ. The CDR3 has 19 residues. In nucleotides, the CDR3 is TGTGCCAGCAGCTTAGCGTGGGGACTAGCGGGAGAGTTTCACGATACGCAGTATTTT. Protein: CASSLAWGLAGEFHDTQYF.

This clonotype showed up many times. CDR3 sequence: CATSRSSMEETQYF. The CDR3 DNA is TGTGCCACCAGCAGATCCAGTATGGAAGAGACCCAGTACTTC. V gene TRBV15 combines with J gene TRBJ2-5; unclear D gene. CDR1 LNHNV and CDR2 YYDKDF come from the germline V gene (reference sequence). The CDR3 loop spans 14 amino acids. Trimming shortened V by 2 bases and J by 3 bases, and 10 bases separated the two germline ends.

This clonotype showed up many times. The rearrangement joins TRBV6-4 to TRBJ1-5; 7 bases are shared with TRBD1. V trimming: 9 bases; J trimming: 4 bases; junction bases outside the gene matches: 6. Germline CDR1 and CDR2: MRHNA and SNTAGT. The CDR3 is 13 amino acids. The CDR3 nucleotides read TGTGCCAGTTCAACAGGGGTTAATCAGCCCCAGCATTTT. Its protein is CASSTGVNQPQHF.

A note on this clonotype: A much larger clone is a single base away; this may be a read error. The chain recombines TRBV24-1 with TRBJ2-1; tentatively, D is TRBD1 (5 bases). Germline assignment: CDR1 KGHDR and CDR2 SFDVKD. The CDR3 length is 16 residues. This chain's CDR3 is CGTSDADSPSYNEQFF. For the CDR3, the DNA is TGTGGCACCAGTGACGCTGACAGCCCCTCCTACAATGAGCAGTTCTTC.

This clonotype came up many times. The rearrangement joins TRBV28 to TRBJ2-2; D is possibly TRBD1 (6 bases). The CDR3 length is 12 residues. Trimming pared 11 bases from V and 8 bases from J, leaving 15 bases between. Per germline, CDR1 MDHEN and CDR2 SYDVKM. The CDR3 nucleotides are TGTGCCGGGAAGACAGGATCTGGGGAGCTGTTTTTT. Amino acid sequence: CAGKTGSGELFF.

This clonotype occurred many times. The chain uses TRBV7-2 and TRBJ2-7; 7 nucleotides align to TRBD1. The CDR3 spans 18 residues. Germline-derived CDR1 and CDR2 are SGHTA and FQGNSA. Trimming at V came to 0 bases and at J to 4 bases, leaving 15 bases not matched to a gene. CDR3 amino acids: CASSLARGGRGTLYEQYF. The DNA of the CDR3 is TGTGCCAGCAGCTTAGCGCGCGGTGGCAGGGGGACCTTATACGAGCAGTACTTC.

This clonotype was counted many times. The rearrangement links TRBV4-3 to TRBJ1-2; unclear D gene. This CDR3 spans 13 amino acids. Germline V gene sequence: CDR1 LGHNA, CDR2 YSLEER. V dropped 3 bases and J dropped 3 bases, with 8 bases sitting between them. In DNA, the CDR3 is TGCGCCAGCAGCCAGGACCTCGACTATGGCTACACCTTC. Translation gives CASSQDLDYGYTF.

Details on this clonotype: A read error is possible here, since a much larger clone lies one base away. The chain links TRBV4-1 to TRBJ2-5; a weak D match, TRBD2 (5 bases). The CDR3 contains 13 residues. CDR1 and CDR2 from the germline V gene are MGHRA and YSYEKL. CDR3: CASSPGFPETQYF. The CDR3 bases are TGTGCCAGCAGCCCGGGGTTCCCAGAGACCCAGTACTTC.

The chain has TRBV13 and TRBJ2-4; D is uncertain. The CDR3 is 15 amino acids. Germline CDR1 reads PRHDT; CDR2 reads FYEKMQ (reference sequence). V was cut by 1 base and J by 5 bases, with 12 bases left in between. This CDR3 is CASSLDGSGENIQYF. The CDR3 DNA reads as TGTGCCAGCAGCTTAGATGGCAGTGGGGAAAACATTCAGTACTTC.

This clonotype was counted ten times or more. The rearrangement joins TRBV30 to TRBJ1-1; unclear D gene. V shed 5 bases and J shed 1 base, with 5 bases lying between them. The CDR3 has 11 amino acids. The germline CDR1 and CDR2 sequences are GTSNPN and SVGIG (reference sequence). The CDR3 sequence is CAWGANTEAFF. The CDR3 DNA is TGTGCCTGGGGAGCGAACACTGAAGCTTTCTTT.

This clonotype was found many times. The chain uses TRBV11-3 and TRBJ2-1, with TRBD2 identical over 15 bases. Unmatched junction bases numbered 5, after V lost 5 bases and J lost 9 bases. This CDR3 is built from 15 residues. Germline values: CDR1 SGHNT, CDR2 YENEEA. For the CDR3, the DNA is TGTGCCAGCAGCCCAGGACTAGCGGGAGGGATTGAGCAGTTCTTC. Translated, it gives CASSPGLAGGIEQFF.

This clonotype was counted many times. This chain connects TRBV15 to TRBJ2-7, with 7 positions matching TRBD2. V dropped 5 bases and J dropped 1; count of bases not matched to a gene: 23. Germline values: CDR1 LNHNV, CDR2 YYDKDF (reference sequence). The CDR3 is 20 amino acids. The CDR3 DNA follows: TGTGCCACCAGCGGTCCGACTAGCCCCGGACCTGGGATTGGGTCCTACGAGCAGTACTTC. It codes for CATSGPTSPGPGIGSYEQYF.

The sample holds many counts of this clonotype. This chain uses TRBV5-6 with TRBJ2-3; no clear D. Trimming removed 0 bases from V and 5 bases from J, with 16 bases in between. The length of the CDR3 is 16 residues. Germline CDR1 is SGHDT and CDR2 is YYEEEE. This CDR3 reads CASSLVFGDFVDTQYF. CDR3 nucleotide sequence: TGTGCCAGCAGCTTGGTATTTGGGGATTTTGTAGATACGCAGTATTTT.

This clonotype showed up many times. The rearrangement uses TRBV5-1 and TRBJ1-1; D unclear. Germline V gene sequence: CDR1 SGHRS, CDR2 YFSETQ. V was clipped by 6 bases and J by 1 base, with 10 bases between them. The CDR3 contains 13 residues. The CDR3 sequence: CASTPTENTEAFF. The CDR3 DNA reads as TGCGCCAGCACCCCGACCGAGAACACTGAAGCTTTCTTT.

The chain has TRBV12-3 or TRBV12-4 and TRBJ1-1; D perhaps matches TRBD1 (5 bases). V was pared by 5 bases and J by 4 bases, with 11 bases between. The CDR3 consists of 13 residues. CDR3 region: CASSPGMVTEAFF. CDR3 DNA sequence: TGTGCCAGCAGTCCAGGGATGGTCACTGAAGCTTTCTTT.

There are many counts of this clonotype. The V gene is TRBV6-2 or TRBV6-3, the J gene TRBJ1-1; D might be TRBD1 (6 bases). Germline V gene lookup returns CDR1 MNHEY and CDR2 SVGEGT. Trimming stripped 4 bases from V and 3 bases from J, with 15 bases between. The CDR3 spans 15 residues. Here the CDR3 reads CASSFGEGGDTEAFF. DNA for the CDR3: TGTGCCAGCAGTTTCGGGGAGGGGGGAGACACTGAAGCTTTCTTT.

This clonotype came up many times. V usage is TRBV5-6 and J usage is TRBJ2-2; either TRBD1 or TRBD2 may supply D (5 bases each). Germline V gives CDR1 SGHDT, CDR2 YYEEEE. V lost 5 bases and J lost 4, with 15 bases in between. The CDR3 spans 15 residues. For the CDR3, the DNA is TGTGCCAGCAGTCTCCGGGACGTCTCCACCGGGGAGCTGTTTTTT. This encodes CASSLRDVSTGELFF.

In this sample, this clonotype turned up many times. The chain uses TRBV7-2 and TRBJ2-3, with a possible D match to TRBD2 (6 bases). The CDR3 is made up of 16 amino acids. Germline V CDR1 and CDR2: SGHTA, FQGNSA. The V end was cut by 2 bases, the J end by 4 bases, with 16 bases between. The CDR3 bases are TGTGCCAGCAGCTTAATTGTGACTAGTGTGCCAGATACGCAGTATTTT. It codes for CASSLIVTSVPDTQYF.